The 26 T cell receptor beta chains below were found in one sample sequenced in a study of T cells in Graves' hyperthyroidism and ophthalmopathy. It was RNA transcripts that yielded the amplified TCR beta CDR3 regions. Researchers ran a first-round RT-PCR on the TCR CDR3 using the HTBI primer set. TCRdb reprocessed the multiplex PCR reads with MiXCR, giving one entry per CDR3 protein. The table lists about 640,000 distinct CDR3 sequences, around 21% of them singletons. The specimen sequenced was blood. The source is a man aged 30-40 years with Graves' ophthalmopathy.

This rearrangement joins TRBV20-1 to TRBJ2-2; D call uncertain. The V end lost 0 bases, the J end lost 4 bases, and 9 bases lay between the germline ends. This CDR3 comprises 14 residues. Germline values: CDR1 DFQATT, CDR2 SNEGSKA (reference sequence). The CDR3 spells CSARDPTLTGELFF. CDR3 nucleotide sequence: TGCAGTGCTAGAGATCCTACCCTCACCGGGGAGCTGTTTTTT.

This clonotype was seen a few times. The chain recombines TRBV7-9 with TRBJ1-3; possible D gene TRBD1, 5 bases. The germline V gene encodes CDR1 SEHNR and CDR2 FQNEAQ (reference sequence). The CDR3 contains 17 residues. V lost 4 bases to trimming and J lost 4 bases, with 20 bases between them. For the CDR3, the DNA is TGTGCCAGCAGCTCAGGGAATCTCAAGGCGCGGGGAAACACCATATATTTT. Its protein is CASSSGNLKARGNTIYF.

This clonotype was detected many times. The chain uses TRBV11-2 and TRBJ2-2; maybe TRBD2 (6 bases). Germline CDR1 reads SGHAT; CDR2 reads FQNNGV. V was cut by 1 base and J by 2 bases, with 14 bases left in between. The CDR3 consists of 17 residues. CDR3 protein: CASSLVYRTKNTGELFF. The CDR3 DNA reads TGTGCCAGCAGCTTAGTCTATAGGACTAAAAACACCGGGGAGCTGTTTTTT.

This clonotype came up a few times. This sequence joins TRBV9 and TRBJ1-6; D unclear. V was shortened by 4 bases and J by 6 bases, with 14 bases between the two germline ends. CDR1 is SGDLS, CDR2 YYNGEE, per germline. The CDR3 has 15 residues. The CDR3 DNA follows: TGTGCCAGCAGCCCAAATGGACGTACTAATTCACCCCTCCACTTT. Protein sequence: CASSPNGRTNSPLHF.

The chain joins TRBV14 to TRBJ2-1; tentative D call: TRBD2 (6 bases). The CDR3 sequence is 15 residues long. Germline V gene sequence: CDR1 SGHDN, CDR2 FVKESK. Deletions cut 6 bases from V and 6 bases from J, with 18 bases between. CDR3 nucleotide sequence: TGTGCCAGCAGTTCGCAGACTAGGCCCGGCAATGAGCAGTTCTTC. This gives the protein CASSSQTRPGNEQFF.

The count of this clonotype is one. The CDR3 region is CSARDNNRGAPSYEQYF. The CDR3 bases are TGCAGTGCTAGAGATAACAATCGGGGGGCTCCCAGTTACGAGCAGTACTTC. The rearrangement uses TRBV20-1 and TRBJ2-7; TRBD2 is a possible D gene (7 bases). The V and J ends lost 0 bases and 4 bases respectively, with 22 bases between them. Germline assignment: CDR1 DFQATT and CDR2 SNEGSKA (reference sequence). The CDR3 length is 17 residues.

As regards this clonotype: A clone one base away is much larger, so this may be a read error. The rearrangement links TRBV5-5 to TRBJ1-4; D gene uncertain. The CDR3 spans 15 residues. The ends were cut back, 0 bases at V and 3 bases at J, with 9 bases in the middle. Germline CDR1 SGHKS, CDR2 YYEKEE (reference sequence). The CDR3: CASSLEMASNEKLFF. For the CDR3, the DNA is TGTGCCAGCAGCTTGGAGATGGCTTCTAATGAAAAACTGTTTTTT.

The CDR3 spells CATSREGGGRSGANVLTF. CDR3 in DNA: TGTGCCACCAGCAGAGAAGGGGGGGGCCGCTCTGGGGCCAACGTCCTGACTTTC. The chain carries TRBV15 and TRBJ2-6; a weak D match, TRBD2 (7 bases). The length of the CDR3 is 18 residues. V was shortened by 0 bases and J by 0 bases, with 12 bases between the two germline ends. The germline CDR1 and CDR2 sequences are LNHNV and YYDKDF (reference sequence).

The chain employs TRBV20-1 and TRBJ2-4; D gene ambiguous. Germline V CDR1 and CDR2: DFQATT, SNEGSKA (reference sequence). V lost 3 bases to trimming and J lost 4 bases, with 10 bases between them. This CDR3 has 13 amino acids. CDR3 amino acids: CSASPDPKNIQYF. The CDR3 nucleotides are TGCAGTGCTAGCCCCGACCCAAAAAACATTCAGTACTTC.

This clonotype has just a few counts. The gene calls are TRBV18 and TRBJ2-3; no firm D call. Trimming shortened V by 4 bases and J by 4 bases, and 12 bases separated the two germline ends. This CDR3 is 14 amino acids long. In germline, CDR1 is KGHSH, CDR2 LQKENI. The DNA of the CDR3 is TGTGCCAGCTCACGTTTTCAAGAGGCAGATACGCAGTATTTT. Its translation: CASSRFQEADTQYF.

V gene TRBV6-1 combines with J gene TRBJ2-1; TRBD2 aligns across 7 bases. The ends lost 2 bases at V and 8 bases at J; junction bases unmatched: 6. Germline CDR1 reads MNHNS; CDR2 reads SASEGT. This CDR3 comprises 14 residues. CDR3 amino acids: CASSELAVRDEQFF. In nucleotides, the CDR3 is TGTGCCAGCAGTGAACTAGCGGTGAGGGATGAGCAGTTCTTC.

A word on this clonotype: A read error may account for a junction end that differs from germline. This chain uses TRBV5-1 with TRBJ2-5; D possibly corresponds to TRBD2 (6 bases). Germline V gene data show CDR1 as SGHRS and CDR2 as YFSETQ. This CDR3 comprises 15 residues. As DNA, the CDR3 is TGCGCCAGCAGCTTGGAACCTGGGACGGGAGAGACCCAGCACTTC. Translation: CASSLEPGTGETQHF.

This clonotype was observed many times. DNA for the CDR3: TGTGCCAGCAGCTTAGCTTGGACCGGGGCCGCTAGCACAGATACGCAGTATTTT. It specifies CASSLAWTGAASTDTQYF. V gene TRBV7-8 combines with J gene TRBJ2-3; D may be TRBD1 or TRBD2 (5 bases each). Germline CDR1 is SGHVS and CDR2 is FQNEAQ. The CDR3 runs to 18 residues. V lost 0 bases to trimming and J lost 0 bases, with 16 bases between them.

This clonotype was detected many times. This chain links TRBV3-1 with TRBJ2-7; D gene unclear. CDR1 is LGHDT and CDR2 is YNNKEL in the germline V gene (reference sequence). This CDR3 has 12 residues. V was clipped by 3 bases and J by 5 bases, with 8 bases between them. CDR3 region: CASSHGFHEQYF. Here the CDR3 DNA reads TGTGCCAGCAGCCACGGGTTCCACGAGCAGTACTTC.

This rearrangement joins TRBV6-9 to TRBJ2-1; 9 bases line up with TRBD1. This CDR3 region has 16 residues. Trimming at V came to 6 bases and at J to 0 bases, leaving 6 bases not matched to a gene. Germline CDR1 and CDR2: MNHGY and SVAAGI. The DNA of the CDR3 is TGTGCCAGCAGATTACAGGGGGCGGGCTCCTACAATGAGCAGTTCTTC. Its protein is CASRLQGAGSYNEQFF.

This clonotype was found a few times. The rearrangement uses TRBV29-1 and TRBJ1-3, with D possibly TRBD1 on 6 matching bases. The CDR3 contains 15 residues. The V and J ends lost 0 bases and 4 bases respectively, with 13 bases between them. Germline V CDR1 and CDR2: SQVTM, ANQGSEA. The CDR3 sequence is CSVEDRGGNGNTIYF. The DNA of the CDR3 is TGCAGCGTTGAAGATAGAGGGGGAAACGGAAACACCATATATTTT.

This clonotype came up a few times. The gene calls are TRBV7-2 and TRBJ2-7; D perhaps matches TRBD2 (7 bases). V lost 4 bases to trimming and J lost 7 bases, with 17 bases between them. The CDR3 totals 14 residues. The germline V gene encodes CDR1 SGHTA and CDR2 FQGNSA. The CDR3 is CASSYEGGGWEQYF. The CDR3 DNA is TGTGCCAGCAGCTACGAAGGCGGGGGCTGGGAGCAGTACTTC.

This clonotype was recorded a few times. The V and J genes are TRBV5-5 and TRBJ1-5, with 7 bases lining up with TRBD1. CDR1 and CDR2 (germline): SGHKS, YYEKEE (reference sequence). The CDR3 has 15 amino acids. J gave up 5 bases and V 0 bases, and 5 bases lay outside the gene matches. The CDR3 nucleotides are TGTGCCAGCAGCTTGGGACAGGGTAGATATCAGCCCCAGCATTTT. Protein sequence: CASSLGQGRYQPQHF. The entire variable domain, with the rest obtained from reference TRBV5-5 and TRBJ1-5, is as follows: DAGVTQSPTHLIKTRGQQVTLRCSPISGHKSVSWYQQVLGQGPQFIFQYYEKEERGRGNFPDRFSARQFPNYSSELNVNALLLGDSALYLCASSLGQGRYQPQHFGDGTRLSIL.

In regard to this clonotype: A much larger clone lies a single base off, so this may be a read error. The chain couples TRBV30 to TRBJ1-1; unclear D gene. The CDR3 runs to 11 residues. Germline assignment: CDR1 GTSNPN and CDR2 SVGIG (reference sequence). CDR3: CAWSKNAEAFF. CDR3 in DNA: TGTGCCTGGAGTAAGAACGCTGAAGCTTTCTTT.

CDR3 sequence reads: CASSYRTGGDGYTF. CDR3 DNA sequence: TGCGCCAGCAGCTATAGGACAGGCGGAGATGGCTACACCTTC. This rearrangement joins TRBV5-1 to TRBJ1-2; 7 nucleotides align to TRBD1. With V trimmed by 3 bases and J by 6 bases, 8 bases remained unmatched. The CDR3 totals 14 residues. Germline CDR1 is SGHRS and CDR2 is YFSETQ. Full variable domain (missing parts from reference TRBV5-1 and TRBJ1-2): KAGVTQTPRYLIKTRGQQVTLSCSPISGHRSVSWYQQTPGQGLQFLFEYFSETQRNKGNFPGRFSGRQFSNSRSEMNVSTLELGDSALYLCASSYRTGGDGYTFGSGTRLTVV.

This clonotype was detected ten times or more. This chain joins TRBV11-2 and TRBJ2-3; 7 nucleotides line up with TRBD2. Germline CDR1 and CDR2: SGHAT and FQNNGV. The CDR3 contains 16 residues. V lost 6 bases and J lost 4; bases outside the gene matches: 13. The CDR3 loop reads CASSPQRAGVSDTQYF. The CDR3 nucleotides read TGTGCCAGCAGTCCCCAGAGGGCGGGAGTGTCAGATACGCAGTATTTT.

This clonotype was seen a handful of times. V and J are TRBV27 and TRBJ2-5; 14 nucleotides align to TRBD2. Germline values: CDR1 MNHEY, CDR2 SMNVEV (reference sequence). The CDR3 loop spans 18 amino acids. Trimming removed 6 bases from V and 3 bases from J; junction bases left unmatched: 12. The CDR3 DNA sequence: TGTGCCAGCAGACGGACTAGCGGGAGGTTCGGTAACGAAGAGACCCAGTACTTC. This encodes CASRRTSGRFGNEETQYF.

The sample holds one count of this clonotype. This clone may be a read error of a much larger clone one base away. The rearrangement uses TRBV27 and TRBJ2-5; 7 positions agree with TRBD2. Germline-derived CDR1 and CDR2 are MNHEY and SMNVEV (reference sequence). The CDR3 extends over 14 amino acids. The DNA for the CDR3 is TGTTCCAGCTCCACCTGGGGGGGGGAAGAGACCCAGTACTTC. Its translation: CSSSTWGGEETQYF.

J is TRBJ2-1 and V is TRBV7-3; 8 nucleotides agree with TRBD2. Losses at the gene ends were 5 bases for V and 4 bases for J; bases not matched to a gene: 10. This CDR3 spans 16 amino acids. CDR1 is SGHTA and CDR2 is FQGTGA in the germline V gene. CDR3 sequence: CASSLNQRESYNEQFF. DNA of the CDR3: TGTGCCAGCAGCCTTAACCAGCGGGAGAGTTACAATGAGCAGTTCTTC.

V gene TRBV9 combines with J gene TRBJ2-2, with TRBD2 matching 7 bases. The CDR3 runs 17 residues. After removal of 0 bases from V and 0 bases from J, the junction contained 5 bases not matched to a gene. Germline loops: CDR1 SGDLS, CDR2 YYNGEE. CDR3 loop: CASSVAAGEANTGELFF. Here the CDR3 DNA reads TGTGCCAGCAGCGTAGCGGCGGGAGAAGCGAACACCGGGGAGCTGTTTTTT.

The rearrangement links TRBV20-1 to TRBJ2-5; 10 bases align to TRBD2. V shed 3 bases, J shed 7 bases, and the junction held 17 bases outside the gene matches. The CDR3 has 17 residues. CDR1 is DFQATT and CDR2 is SNEGSKA in the germline V gene (reference sequence). DNA of the CDR3: TGCAGTGCTAGCAAGCTTGGTGCTAGCGGGAGAATCGGGACCCAGTACTTC. Translation gives CSASKLGASGRIGTQYF.